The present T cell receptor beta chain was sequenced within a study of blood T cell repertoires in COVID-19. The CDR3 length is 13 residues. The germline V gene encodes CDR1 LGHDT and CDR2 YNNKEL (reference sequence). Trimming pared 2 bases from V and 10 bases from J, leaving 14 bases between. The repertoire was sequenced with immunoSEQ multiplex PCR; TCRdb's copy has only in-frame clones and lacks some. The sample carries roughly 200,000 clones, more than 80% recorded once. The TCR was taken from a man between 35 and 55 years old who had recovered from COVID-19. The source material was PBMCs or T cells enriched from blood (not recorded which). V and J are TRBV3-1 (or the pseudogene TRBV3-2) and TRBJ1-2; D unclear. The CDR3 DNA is TGTGCCAGCAGCCAAACGGGGTCAAGTGACTACACCTTC. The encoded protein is CASSQTGSSDYTF.